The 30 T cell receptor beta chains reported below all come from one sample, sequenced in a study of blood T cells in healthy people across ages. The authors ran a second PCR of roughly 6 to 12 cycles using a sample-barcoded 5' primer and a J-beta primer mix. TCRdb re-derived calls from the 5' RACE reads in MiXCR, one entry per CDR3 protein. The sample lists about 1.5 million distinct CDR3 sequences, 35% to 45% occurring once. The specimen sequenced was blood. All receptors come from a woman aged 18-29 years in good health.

In DNA, the CDR3 is TGCAGCGTTAACAGGGGGGGAACTAAAGCTTTCTTT. It translates to CSVNRGGTKAFF. The gene calls are TRBV29-1 and TRBJ1-1, with 8 bases fitting TRBD1. Germline CDR1 is SQVTM and CDR2 is ANQGSEA. With V trimmed by 5 bases and J by 9 bases, 8 bases remained unmatched. CDR3 size: 12 residues.

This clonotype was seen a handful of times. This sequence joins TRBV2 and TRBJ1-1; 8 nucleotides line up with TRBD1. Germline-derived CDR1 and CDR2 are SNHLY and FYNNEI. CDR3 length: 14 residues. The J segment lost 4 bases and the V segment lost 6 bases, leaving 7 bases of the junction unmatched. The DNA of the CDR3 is TGTGCCAGCAGGGCGGACAGGGTGGCCACTGAAGCTTTCTTT. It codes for CASRADRVATEAFF.

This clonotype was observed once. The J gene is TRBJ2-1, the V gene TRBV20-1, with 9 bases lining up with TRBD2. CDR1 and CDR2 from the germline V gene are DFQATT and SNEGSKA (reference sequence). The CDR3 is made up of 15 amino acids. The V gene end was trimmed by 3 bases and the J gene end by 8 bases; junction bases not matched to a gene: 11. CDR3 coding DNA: TGCAGTGCTAGCGGCGGAGCGGGAGGATTCTATGAGCAGTTCTTC. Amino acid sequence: CSASGGAGGFYEQFF.

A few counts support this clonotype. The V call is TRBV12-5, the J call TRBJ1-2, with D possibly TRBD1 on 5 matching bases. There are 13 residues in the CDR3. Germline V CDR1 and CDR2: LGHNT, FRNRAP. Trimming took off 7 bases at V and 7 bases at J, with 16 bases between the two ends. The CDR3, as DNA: TGTGCTAGTGCCCGGGGGGATTTGGTTGGCTACACCTTC. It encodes CASARGDLVGYTF.

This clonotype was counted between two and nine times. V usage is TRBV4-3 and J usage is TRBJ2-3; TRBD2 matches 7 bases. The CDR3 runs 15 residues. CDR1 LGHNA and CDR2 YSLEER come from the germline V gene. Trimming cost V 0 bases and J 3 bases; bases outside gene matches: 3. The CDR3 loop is CASSQDFSGTDTQYF. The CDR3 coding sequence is TGCGCCAGCAGCCAAGATTTTAGCGGGACAGATACGCAGTATTTT.

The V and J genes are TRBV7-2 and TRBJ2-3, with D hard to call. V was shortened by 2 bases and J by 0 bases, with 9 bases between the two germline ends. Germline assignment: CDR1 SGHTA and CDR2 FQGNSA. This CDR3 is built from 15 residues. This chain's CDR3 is CASSLPLASTDTQYF. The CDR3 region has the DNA TGTGCCAGCAGCTTACCCCTGGCTAGCACAGATACGCAGTATTTT. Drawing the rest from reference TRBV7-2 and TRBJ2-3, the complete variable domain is GAGVSQSPSNKVTEKGKDVELRCDPISGHTALYWYRQSLGQGLEFLIYFQGNSAPDKSGLPSDRFSAERTGGSVSTLTIQRTQQEDSAVYLCASSLPLASTDTQYFGPGTRLTVL.

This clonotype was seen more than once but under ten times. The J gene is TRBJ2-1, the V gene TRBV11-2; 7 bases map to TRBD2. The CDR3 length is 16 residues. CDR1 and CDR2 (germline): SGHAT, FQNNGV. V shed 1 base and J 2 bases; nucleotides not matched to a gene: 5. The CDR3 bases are TGTGCCAGCAGCTTAGGCGCCAGCGGGGCCTACAATGAGCAGTTCTTC. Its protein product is CASSLGASGAYNEQFF.

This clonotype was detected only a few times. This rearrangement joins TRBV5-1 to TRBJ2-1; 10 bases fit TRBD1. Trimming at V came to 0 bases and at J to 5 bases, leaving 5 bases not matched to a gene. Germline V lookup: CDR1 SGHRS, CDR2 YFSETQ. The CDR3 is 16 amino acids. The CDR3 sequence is CASSLVPGQGNNEQFF. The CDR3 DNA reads TGCGCCAGCAGCTTGGTCCCGGGACAGGGGAACAATGAGCAGTTCTTC.

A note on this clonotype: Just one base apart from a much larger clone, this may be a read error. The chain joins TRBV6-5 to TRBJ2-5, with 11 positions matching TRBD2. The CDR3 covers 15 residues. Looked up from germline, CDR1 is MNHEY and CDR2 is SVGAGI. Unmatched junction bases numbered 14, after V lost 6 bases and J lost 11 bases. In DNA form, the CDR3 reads TGTGCCAGCAGCCAACGGACTAGCGGGTACAATGAGCAGTACTTC. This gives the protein CASSQRTSGYNEQYF.

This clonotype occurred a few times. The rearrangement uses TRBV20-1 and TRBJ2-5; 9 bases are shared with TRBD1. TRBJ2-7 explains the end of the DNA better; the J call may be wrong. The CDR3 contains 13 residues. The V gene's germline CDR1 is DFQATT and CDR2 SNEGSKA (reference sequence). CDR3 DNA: TGCAGTGCTAACTGGGACAGGGACTACGAGCAGTACTTC. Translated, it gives CSANWDRDYEQYF.

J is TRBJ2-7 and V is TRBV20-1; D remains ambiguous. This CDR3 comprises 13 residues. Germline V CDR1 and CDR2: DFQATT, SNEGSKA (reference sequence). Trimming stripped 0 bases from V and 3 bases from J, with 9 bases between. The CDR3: CSARDGSHYEQYF. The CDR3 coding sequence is TGCAGTGCTAGAGACGGCAGCCACTACGAGCAGTACTTC.

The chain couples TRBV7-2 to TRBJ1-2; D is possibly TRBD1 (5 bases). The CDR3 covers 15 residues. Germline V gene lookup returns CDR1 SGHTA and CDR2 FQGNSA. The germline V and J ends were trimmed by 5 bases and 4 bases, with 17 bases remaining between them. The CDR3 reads CASSRDGGRSYGYTF. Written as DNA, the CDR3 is TGTGCCAGCAGCAGAGACGGGGGGAGGTCCTATGGCTACACCTTC. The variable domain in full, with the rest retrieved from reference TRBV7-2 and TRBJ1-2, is GAGVSQSPSNKVTEKGKDVELRCDPISGHTALYWYRQSLGQGLEFLIYFQGNSAPDKSGLPSDRFSAERTGGSVSTLTIQRTQQEDSAVYLCASSRDGGRSYGYTFGSGTRLTVV.

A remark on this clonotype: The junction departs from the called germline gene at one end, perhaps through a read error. The CDR3 is CASSFLAGGLEQYF. The CDR3 region has the DNA TGCGCCAGCAGTTTCCTGGCAGGGGGGTTGGAGCAGTACTTC. The V and J genes are TRBV27 and TRBJ2-5; a possible D gene is TRBD1 (7 bases). Germline CDR1 is MNHEY and CDR2 is SMNVEV (reference sequence). This CDR3 region has 14 residues.

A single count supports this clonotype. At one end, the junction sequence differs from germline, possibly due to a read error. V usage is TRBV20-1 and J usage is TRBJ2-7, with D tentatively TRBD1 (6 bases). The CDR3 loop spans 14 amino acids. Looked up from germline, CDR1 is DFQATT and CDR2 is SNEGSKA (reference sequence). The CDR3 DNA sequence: TGCAATGCTAGATCCCCGAGGACAGACTACGAGCAGTACTTC. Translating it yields CNARSPRTDYEQYF.

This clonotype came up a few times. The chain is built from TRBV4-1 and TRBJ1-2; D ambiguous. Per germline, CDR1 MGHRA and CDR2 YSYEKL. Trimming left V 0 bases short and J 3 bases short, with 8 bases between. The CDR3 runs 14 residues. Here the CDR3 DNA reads TGCGCCAGCAGCCAAGACGTCCCGGACTATGGCTACACCTTC. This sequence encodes CASSQDVPDYGYTF.

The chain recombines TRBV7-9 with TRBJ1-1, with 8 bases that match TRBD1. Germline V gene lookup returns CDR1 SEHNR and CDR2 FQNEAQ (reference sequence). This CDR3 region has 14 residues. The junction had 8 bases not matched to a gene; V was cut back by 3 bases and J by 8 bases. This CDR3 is CASSLVGQGKEAFF. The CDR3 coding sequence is TGTGCCAGCAGCTTGGTTGGACAGGGTAAAGAAGCTTTCTTT.

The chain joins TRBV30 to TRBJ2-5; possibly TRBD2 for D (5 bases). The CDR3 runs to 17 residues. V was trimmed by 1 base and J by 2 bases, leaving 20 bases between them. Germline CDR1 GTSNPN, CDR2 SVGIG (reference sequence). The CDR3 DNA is TGTGCCTGGAGTGCGAGGGTGTGGAGGATACCTCAAGAGACCCAGTACTTC. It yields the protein CAWSARVWRIPQETQYF.

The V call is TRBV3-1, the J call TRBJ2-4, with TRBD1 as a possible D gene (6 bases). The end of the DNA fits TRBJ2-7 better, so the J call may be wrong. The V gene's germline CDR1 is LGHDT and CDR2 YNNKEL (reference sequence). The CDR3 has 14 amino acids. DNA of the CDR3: TGTGCCAGCAGCCAAGCAGGACAGAACTACGAGCAGTACTTC. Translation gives CASSQAGQNYEQYF.

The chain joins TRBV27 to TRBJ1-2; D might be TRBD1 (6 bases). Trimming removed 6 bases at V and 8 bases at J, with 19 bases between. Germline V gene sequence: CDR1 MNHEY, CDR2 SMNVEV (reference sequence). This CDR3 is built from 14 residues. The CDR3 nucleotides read TGTGCCAGCAGGCCTGACAGGTTATCGGACGGCTACACCTTC. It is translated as CASRPDRLSDGYTF.

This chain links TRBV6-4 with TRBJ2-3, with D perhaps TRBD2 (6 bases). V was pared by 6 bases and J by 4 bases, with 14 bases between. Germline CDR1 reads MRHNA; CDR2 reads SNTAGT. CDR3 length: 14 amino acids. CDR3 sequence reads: CASSRERNADTQYF. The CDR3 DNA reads TGTGCCAGCAGCCGGGAGCGGAACGCAGATACGCAGTATTTT.

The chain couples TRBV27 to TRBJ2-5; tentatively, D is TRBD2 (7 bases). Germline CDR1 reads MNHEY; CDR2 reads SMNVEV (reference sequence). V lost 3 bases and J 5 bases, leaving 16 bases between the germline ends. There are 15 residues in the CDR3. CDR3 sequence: CASSFGMGGGETQYF. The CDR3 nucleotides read TGTGCCAGCAGTTTCGGCATGGGAGGGGGTGAGACCCAGTACTTC.

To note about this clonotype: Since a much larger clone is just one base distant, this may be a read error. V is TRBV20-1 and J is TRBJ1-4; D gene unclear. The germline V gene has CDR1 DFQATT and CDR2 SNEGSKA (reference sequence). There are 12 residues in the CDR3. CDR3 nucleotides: TGCACCGCTCCTTCGGGCGGTGGAAAACTGTTTTTT. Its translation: CTAPSGGGKLFF.

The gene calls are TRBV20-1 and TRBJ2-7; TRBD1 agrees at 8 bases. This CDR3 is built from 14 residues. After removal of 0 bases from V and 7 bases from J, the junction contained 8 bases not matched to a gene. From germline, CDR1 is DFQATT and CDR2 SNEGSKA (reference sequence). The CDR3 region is CSARDTRGRWEQYF. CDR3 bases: TGCAGTGCTAGAGATACCAGGGGGCGCTGGGAGCAGTACTTC.

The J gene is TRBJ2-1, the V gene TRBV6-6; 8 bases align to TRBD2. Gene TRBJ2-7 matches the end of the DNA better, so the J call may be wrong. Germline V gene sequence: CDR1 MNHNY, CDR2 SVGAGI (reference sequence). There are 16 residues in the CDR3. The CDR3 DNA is TGTGCCAGCAGTTACTCGATAGCGGGGCCCTACAATGAGCAGTACTTC. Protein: CASSYSIAGPYNEQYF.

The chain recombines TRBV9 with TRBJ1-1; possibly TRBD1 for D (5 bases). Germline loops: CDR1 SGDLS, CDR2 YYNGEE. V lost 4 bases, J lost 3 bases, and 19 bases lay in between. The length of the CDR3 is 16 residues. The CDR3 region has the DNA TGTGCCAGCAGCCCCTTGGGACCCAGACGGGACACTGAAGCTTTCTTT. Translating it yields CASSPLGPRRDTEAFF.

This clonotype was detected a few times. CDR3 bases: TGTGCCAGCACCCAGACAAGGGACAGTGGCGAGCAGTACTTC. It yields the protein CASTQTRDSGEQYF. The rearrangement links TRBV6-5 to TRBJ2-5; the match to TRBD1 covers 7 bases. The J call is uncertain, as TRBJ2-7 better fits the DNA end. From germline, CDR1 is MNHEY and CDR2 SVGAGI. CDR3 length: 14 residues.

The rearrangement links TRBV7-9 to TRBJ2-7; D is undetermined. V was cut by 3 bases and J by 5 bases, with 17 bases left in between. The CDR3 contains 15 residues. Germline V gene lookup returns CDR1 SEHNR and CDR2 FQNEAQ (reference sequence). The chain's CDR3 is CASSFHGGSLHEQYF. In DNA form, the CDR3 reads TGTGCCAGCAGCTTCCATGGTGGTAGCTTACACGAGCAGTACTTC.

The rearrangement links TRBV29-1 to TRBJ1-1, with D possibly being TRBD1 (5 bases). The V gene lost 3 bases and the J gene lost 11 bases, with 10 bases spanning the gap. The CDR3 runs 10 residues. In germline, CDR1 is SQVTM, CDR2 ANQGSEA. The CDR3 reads CSVEAGQAFF. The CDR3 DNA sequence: TGCAGCGTTGAGGCGGGGCAGGCTTTCTTT.

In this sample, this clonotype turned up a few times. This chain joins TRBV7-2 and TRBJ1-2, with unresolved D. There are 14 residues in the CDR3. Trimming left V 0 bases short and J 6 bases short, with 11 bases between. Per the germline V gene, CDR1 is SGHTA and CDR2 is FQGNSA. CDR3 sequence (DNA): TGTGCCAGCAGCTTAGCGGTCGGGGAAAATGGCTACACCTTC. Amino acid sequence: CASSLAVGENGYTF. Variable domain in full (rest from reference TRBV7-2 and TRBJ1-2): GAGVSQSPSNKVTEKGKDVELRCDPISGHTALYWYRQSLGQGLEFLIYFQGNSAPDKSGLPSDRFSAERTGGSVSTLTIQRTQQEDSAVYLCASSLAVGENGYTFGSGTRLTVV.

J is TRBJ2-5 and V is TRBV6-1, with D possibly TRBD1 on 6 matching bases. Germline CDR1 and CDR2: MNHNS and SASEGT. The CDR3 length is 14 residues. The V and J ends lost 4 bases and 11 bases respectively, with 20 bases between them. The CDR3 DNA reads TGTGCCAGCAGTGTGGTCCAGGGGCCCAATGAGCAGTACTTC. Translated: CASSVVQGPNEQYF.